This T cell receptor (beta chain) comes out of a study of T cells after yellow fever vaccination. Study observations and caveats: A faster peak, day 5 versus 15, was reached by the weaker secondary response. Subsequent booster samples again held most clones from primary vaccination (96% CD4, roughly 90% CD8).

This clonotype was observed a few times. The TCR cDNA carried a universal primer site and UMIs from 5'RACE template switching. TCRdb re-called the 5' RACE reads with MiXCR, one entry per CDR3 protein. The sample holds 35,000 to 55,000 distinct CDR3 sequences, roughly 7% seen once. CDR3 size: 15 residues. Germline CDR1 SGHTA, CDR2 FQGNSA. J was trimmed by 5 bases and V by 0 bases; bases with no gene match: 4. This rearrangement joins TRBV7-2 to TRBJ2-7, with 10 bases lining up with TRBD1. This sequence originates from a man aged 25-45 years who received the YFV17D yellow fever vaccine. The input for sequencing was CD8+ T cells not binding an NS4B(214-222) dextramer, sorted from PBMCs, taken 45 days after the yellow fever booster vaccination. CDR3 protein: CASSLAGTGVHEQYF. The CDR3 region has the DNA TGTGCCAGCAGCTTAGCTGGGACAGGGGTACACGAGCAGTACTTC.